Sequencing of this T cell receptor beta chain was carried out in a study of blood T cell repertoires in COVID-19. In the study overall: COVID-19 samples, acute and convalescent, were from the United States, Italy and Spain. T cells, B-cell-depleted T cells, or PBMCs provided the cDNA or gDNA that served as material.

V was clipped by 2 bases and J by 8 bases; unmatched bases: 4. The length of the CDR3 is 15 residues. Germline CDR1 reads KGHDR; CDR2 reads SFDVKD. Source study methods: The authors estimated nucleated cell counts from reference gene primer amplification. Sequenced by immunoSEQ multiplex PCR; TCRdb stores in-frame clones only, minus some. That table is the source of V, J and clone size, and D and trimming were worked out from the DNA. In the table there are about 200,000 clones, about 80% of which are singletons. Material for sequencing was peripheral blood. This clonotype was obtained from a man between 60 and 75 years old with acute or convalescent COVID-19. V and J are TRBV24-1 and TRBJ1-4, with 10 bases lining up with TRBD1. DNA for the CDR3: TGTGCCACCAGTGATTCGGGACAGGGGAGCGAAAAACTGTTTTTT. It is translated as CATSDSGQGSEKLFF.